The 27 T cell receptor beta chains given below trace back to one sample, sequenced in a study of shared clonotypes between healthy human individuals. Method: immunoSEQ multiplex PCR; TCRdb's copy keeps in-frame clones and lacks some. The sample carries about 2,500,000 clones, around 94% recorded once. Material for sequencing was naive CD4+ T cells sorted from blood. Subset noted: CD45RA+ positively selected. Every receptor here comes from a man aged 18-30 years in good health.

The chain has TRBV6-1 and TRBJ2-2, with 7 bases that match TRBD2. The CDR3 consists of 14 residues. The V and J ends lost 8 bases and 4 bases, in that order; junction bases with no gene match: 7. Germline CDR1 is MNHNS and CDR2 is SASEGT. CDR3 nucleotide sequence: TGTGCCAGCGGCAGGCCGGGAGGCACCGGGGAGCTGTTTTTT. It specifies CASGRPGGTGELFF.

This rearrangement joins TRBV18 to TRBJ1-1; D may be TRBD1 (5 bases). CDR1 KGHSH and CDR2 LQKENI come from the germline V gene. The CDR3 is 15 amino acids. The V and J ends lost 6 bases and 1 base respectively, with 15 bases between them. For the CDR3, the DNA is TGTGCCAGCTCGCGACAGTACCAACCGAACACTGAAGCTTTCTTT. Translation gives CASSRQYQPNTEAFF.

This chain joins TRBV10-3 and TRBJ1-6, with 7 bases matching TRBD1. The CDR3 has 16 residues. Per the germline V gene, CDR1 is ENHRY and CDR2 is SYGVKD. Germline trimming cut 5 bases from V and 4 bases from J; bases unmatched to any gene: 8. For the CDR3, the DNA is TGTGCCATCAGTTCCCAACAGGGGATTTATAATTCACCCCTCCACTTT. It translates to CAISSQQGIYNSPLHF.

The J gene is TRBJ2-4, the V gene TRBV9; no clear D gene. Deletions cut 4 bases from V and 8 bases from J, with 10 bases between. Germline CDR1 SGDLS, CDR2 YYNGEE. The CDR3 has 12 amino acids. CDR3 in DNA: TGTGCCAGCAGCCCCCCGTCCGACATTCAGTACTTC. Residues: CASSPPSDIQYF. The full variable domain, rest sourced from reference TRBV9 and TRBJ2-4, is DSGVTQTPKHLITATGQRVTLRCSPRSGDLSVYWYQQSLDQGLQFLIQYYNGEERAKGNILERFSAQQFPDLHSELNLSSLELGDSALYFCASSPPSDIQYFGAGTRLSVL.

The chain recombines TRBV2 with TRBJ1-1; a weak D match, TRBD1 (5 bases). CDR1 is SNHLY, CDR2 FYNNEI, per germline. V lost 6 bases, J lost 1 base, and 24 bases lay in between. The CDR3 loop spans 18 amino acids. CDR3 sequence reads: CASSLQGANTRGNTEAFF. CDR3 DNA: TGTGCCAGCAGCCTCCAGGGAGCGAACACCCGGGGGAACACTGAAGCTTTCTTT. Looking up the rest from reference TRBV2 and TRBJ1-1 gives the full variable domain: EPEVTQTPSHQVTQMGQEVILRCVPISNHLYFYWYRQILGQKVEFLVSFYNNEISEKSEIFDDQFSVERPDGSNFTLKIRSTKLEDSAMYFCASSLQGANTRGNTEAFFGQGTRLTVV.

This chain connects TRBV7-6 to TRBJ2-7; a possible D gene is TRBD2 (6 bases). Trimming took off 4 bases at V and 0 bases at J, with 22 bases between the two ends. CDR3 size: 18 residues. Germline V gene sequence: CDR1 SGHVS, CDR2 FNYEAQ. In nucleotides, the CDR3 is TGTGCCAGCAGCTACTATCTGGGCGGGGAAACCCTCTCCTACGAGCAGTACTTC. Its translation is CASSYYLGGETLSYEQYF.

Notes on this clone: Additional DNA sequences in this sample encode the identical CDR3. The rearrangement links TRBV5-1 to TRBJ1-5; D unclear. Germline loops: CDR1 SGHRS, CDR2 YFSETQ. This CDR3 has 14 amino acids. The ends were cut back, 4 bases at V and 2 bases at J, with 10 bases in the middle. The CDR3 sequence is CASSPGTGNQPQHF. CDR3 nucleotide sequence: TGCGCCAGCAGCCCAGGCACGGGCAATCAGCCCCAGCATTTT.

The chain carries TRBV7-6 and TRBJ2-2, with a weak D call TRBD1 (5 bases). CDR3 size: 16 residues. Germline CDR1 SGHVS, CDR2 FNYEAQ. The germline V and J ends were trimmed by 5 bases and 6 bases, with 19 bases remaining between them. CDR3 region: CASSRYFQDSSGELFF. As DNA, the CDR3 is TGTGCCAGCAGCCGGTACTTCCAAGACAGTTCCGGGGAGCTGTTTTTT.

Points on this clone: Other DNA sequences in the same sample also yield this CDR3. This chain joins TRBV7-2 and TRBJ2-1, with 7 bases that match TRBD2. With V trimmed by 2 bases and J by 1 base, 2 bases remained unmatched. The germline V gene encodes CDR1 SGHTA and CDR2 FQGNSA. The CDR3 runs 15 residues. The CDR3 DNA reads TGTGCCAGCAGCTTATCAGCGGGGTCCTACAATGAGCAGTTCTTC. It translates to CASSLSAGSYNEQFF.

This sequence joins TRBV6-1 and TRBJ2-2, with D perhaps TRBD1 (5 bases). Germline V gene sequence: CDR1 MNHNS, CDR2 SASEGT. V shed 2 bases and J shed 2 bases, with 12 bases lying between them. The CDR3 spans 16 residues. CDR3 DNA: TGTGCCAGCAGTGAACAGTGGCAGGGTAACACCGGGGAGCTGTTTTTT. Translating it yields CASSEQWQGNTGELFF.

J is TRBJ2-2 and V is TRBV10-3; no clear D. Trimming stripped 5 bases from V and 1 base from J, with 8 bases between. The germline CDR1 and CDR2 sequences are ENHRY and SYGVKD. The CDR3 has 14 amino acids. CDR3 amino acids: CAISTGQNTGELFF. CDR3 nucleotide sequence: TGTGCCATCAGTACCGGGCAGAACACCGGGGAGCTGTTTTTT.

The rearrangement links TRBV15 to TRBJ1-4, with D unclear. This CDR3 is built from 13 residues. CDR1 is LNHNV and CDR2 is YYDKDF in the germline V gene (reference sequence). V was cut by 3 bases and J by 2 bases, with 4 bases left in between. CDR3 DNA: TGTGCCACCAGCAGGAGGACTAATGAAAAACTGTTTTTT. It encodes CATSRRTNEKLFF. Based on the CDR3 plus reference TRBV15 and TRBJ1-4, the full variable domain is DAMVIQNPRYQVTQFGKPVTLSCSQTLNHNVMYWYQQKSSQAPKLLFHYYDKDFNNEADTPDNFQSRRPNTSFCFLDIRSPGLGDTAMYLCATSRRTNEKLFFGSGTQLSVL.

V usage is TRBV9 and J usage is TRBJ2-7; a weak D match, TRBD2 (7 bases). CDR1 is SGDLS and CDR2 is YYNGEE in the germline V gene. The CDR3 is 11 amino acids. Trimming took 4 bases from V and 7 from J, leaving 9 bases between them. The CDR3 sequence is CASSRGAEQYF. In nucleotides, the CDR3 is TGTGCCAGCAGCCGGGGGGCTGAGCAGTACTTC. Drawing the rest from reference TRBV9 and TRBJ2-7, the complete variable domain is DSGVTQTPKHLITATGQRVTLRCSPRSGDLSVYWYQQSLDQGLQFLIQYYNGEERAKGNILERFSAQQFPDLHSELNLSSLELGDSALYFCASSRGAEQYFGPGTRLTVT.

Of note for this clone: Other DNA sequences in the same sample also yield this CDR3. CDR3 DNA: TGTGCCATCAGTGAGTCCACCGCCACAGATACGCAGTATTTT. Translation: CAISESTATDTQYF. This chain links TRBV10-3 with TRBJ2-3; no definite D call. V was pared by 0 bases and J by 2 bases, with 6 bases between. CDR3 length: 14 amino acids. Germline V CDR1 and CDR2: ENHRY, SYGVKD.

This rearrangement joins TRBV19 to TRBJ1-4; D not resolved. There are 13 residues in the CDR3. CDR1 and CDR2 (germline): LNHDA, SQIVND (reference sequence). V was trimmed by 3 bases and J by 8 bases, leaving 10 bases between them. CDR3 sequence reads: CASSMDHGEKLFF. Written as DNA, the CDR3 is TGTGCCAGTAGTATGGATCATGGCGAAAAACTGTTTTTT.

The V and J genes are TRBV14 and TRBJ2-1, with D maybe TRBD2 (5 bases). The CDR3 is made up of 16 amino acids. V shed 1 base and J shed 6 bases, with 16 bases lying between them. Germline loops: CDR1 SGHDN, CDR2 FVKESK. The CDR3 loop is CASSQVTGNMGNEQFF. The CDR3 DNA is TGTGCCAGCAGCCAAGTCACGGGAAACATGGGCAATGAGCAGTTCTTC.

The CDR3 protein is CASSSAVFGTDTQYF. For the CDR3, the DNA is TGTGCCAGCAGCTCCGCGGTGTTTGGCACAGATACGCAGTATTTT. V gene TRBV7-9 combines with J gene TRBJ2-3; D gene uncertain. V dropped 4 bases and J dropped 1 base, with 12 bases sitting between them. The germline CDR1 and CDR2 sequences are SEHNR and FQNEAQ (reference sequence). The CDR3 has 15 amino acids. Variable domain in full (rest from reference TRBV7-9 and TRBJ2-3): DTGVSQNPRHKITKRGQNVTFRCDPISEHNRLYWYRQTLGQGPEFLTYFQNEAQLEKSRLLSDRFSAERPKGSFSTLEIQRTEQGDSAMYLCASSSAVFGTDTQYFGPGTRLTVL.

This rearrangement joins TRBV18 to TRBJ2-1; 7 positions agree with TRBD2. There are 14 residues in the CDR3. Unmatched junction bases numbered 11, after V lost 8 bases and J lost 7 bases. Germline lookup yields CDR1 KGHSH and CDR2 LQKENI. CDR3 region: CASRPERGGNEQFF. CDR3 DNA: TGTGCCAGCCGCCCGGAGCGGGGTGGGAATGAGCAGTTCTTC.

The rearrangement links TRBV7-9 to TRBJ1-4; TRBD1 agrees at 7 bases. V dropped 6 bases and J dropped 2; count of bases not matched to a gene: 15. Germline V gene data show CDR1 as SEHNR and CDR2 as FQNEAQ (reference sequence). The CDR3 spans 18 residues. The CDR3: CASRQGLKMIGTNEKLFF. CDR3 in DNA: TGTGCCAGCAGACAGGGGCTTAAAATGATTGGGACTAATGAAAAACTGTTTTTT. Looking up the rest from reference TRBV7-9 and TRBJ1-4 gives the full variable domain: DTGVSQNPRHKITKRGQNVTFRCDPISEHNRLYWYRQTLGQGPEFLTYFQNEAQLEKSRLLSDRFSAERPKGSFSTLEIQRTEQGDSAMYLCASRQGLKMIGTNEKLFFGSGTQLSVL.

The V gene is TRBV18, the J gene TRBJ1-2; 7 bases align to TRBD1. Germline V gene lookup returns CDR1 KGHSH and CDR2 LQKENI. V gave up 5 bases and J gave up 4 bases; unmatched junction bases: 4. This CDR3 has 13 residues. In DNA, the CDR3 is TGTGCCAGCTCATCCCGGGACAGCTATGGCTACACCTTC. As protein: CASSSRDSYGYTF.

The chain combines TRBV11-2 with TRBJ2-3, with a possible D match to TRBD1 (5 bases). The V end lost 1 base, the J end lost 5 bases, and 13 bases lay between the germline ends. The V gene's germline CDR1 is SGHAT and CDR2 FQNNGV. The CDR3 consists of 15 residues. DNA of the CDR3: TGTGCCAGCAGCTTAGTGGGCGGCAGGGAAGATACGCAGTATTTT. Translation: CASSLVGGREDTQYF.

The chain recombines TRBV7-2 with TRBJ2-3; perhaps TRBD2 as D (6 bases). The germline CDR1 and CDR2 sequences are SGHTA and FQGNSA. Trimming took 3 bases from V and 4 from J, leaving 8 bases between them. This CDR3 comprises 13 residues. CDR3 nucleotides: TGTGCCAGCAGCTTCGGGGGTTCAGATACGCAGTATTTT. It specifies CASSFGGSDTQYF. The full variable domain, in which reference TRBV7-2 and TRBJ2-3 provide the parts outside the CDR3, is GAGVSQSPSNKVTEKGKDVELRCDPISGHTALYWYRQSLGQGLEFLIYFQGNSAPDKSGLPSDRFSAERTGGSVSTLTIQRTQQEDSAVYLCASSFGGSDTQYFGPGTRLTVL.

The J gene is TRBJ1-4, the V gene TRBV6-5, with D possibly TRBD1 on 5 matching bases. CDR3 length: 14 residues. Germline lookup yields CDR1 MNHEY and CDR2 SVGAGI. Trimming stripped 4 bases from V and 7 bases from J, with 13 bases between. The CDR3: CASSWGKNREKLFF. In DNA form, the CDR3 reads TGTGCCAGCAGTTGGGGGAAGAACCGTGAAAAACTGTTTTTT.

J is TRBJ2-3 and V is TRBV29-1; the D is unclear. V was cut by 6 bases and J by 4 bases, with 8 bases left in between. Germline values: CDR1 SQVTM, CDR2 ANQGSEA. The CDR3 is made up of 11 amino acids. The CDR3 here is CSVLVSDTQYF. CDR3 in DNA: TGCAGCGTCTTAGTCTCAGATACGCAGTATTTT.

The J gene is TRBJ2-5, the V gene TRBV5-1; 10 nucleotides agree with TRBD1. After removal of 3 bases from V and 5 bases from J, the junction contained 4 bases not matched to a gene. The CDR3 is made up of 14 amino acids. The germline CDR1 and CDR2 sequences are SGHRS and YFSETQ. The DNA of the CDR3 is TGCGCCAGCAGCTGGGGACAGGGGAGGGAGACCCAGTACTTC. Protein product: CASSWGQGRETQYF.

The rearrangement uses TRBV19 and TRBJ2-3; 9 nucleotides match TRBD1. The CDR3 totals 13 residues. Trimming removed 10 bases from V and 4 bases from J; junction bases left unmatched: 6. Germline V gene lookup returns CDR1 LNHDA and CDR2 SQIVND (reference sequence). The CDR3 DNA is TGTGCCACCAGACAGGGGGTGGCAGATACGCAGTATTTT. It yields the protein CATRQGVADTQYF.

The rearrangement links TRBV7-2 to TRBJ2-1; TRBD1 matches at 8 bases. The junction had 6 bases not matched to a gene; V was cut back by 5 bases and J by 6 bases. Germline CDR1 is SGHTA and CDR2 is FQGNSA. The CDR3 is 14 residues long. Written as DNA, the CDR3 is TGTGCCAGCAGCCTGGGACAGGTGTCCAATGAGCAGTTCTTC. Translation: CASSLGQVSNEQFF.